Each of the 3 T cell receptor beta chains below was sequenced from the same sample in a study of cytomegalovirus exposure and HLA in healthy donors. With 60 Vbeta and 13 Jbeta primers, the PCR was carried out. The table came from immunoSEQ multiplex PCR; TCRdb's copy has only in-frame clones and leaves some out. The sample holds over 120,000 clones, under 90% seen once. The sample was PBMCs. These receptors all stem from a man between 40 and 49 years old in good health and CMV-seronegative.

The chain carries TRBV6-4 and TRBJ1-2; 7 bases are a match to TRBD1. V lost 0 bases to trimming and J lost 4 bases; unmatched junction nucleotides: 8. From germline, CDR1 is MRHNA and CDR2 SNTAGT. The CDR3 is made up of 16 amino acids. The CDR3 sequence is CASSDSHETGIYGYTF. DNA of the CDR3: TGTGCCAGCAGTGACTCTCATGAGACAGGGATCTATGGCTACACCTTC.

This clone was seen many times. The rearrangement joins TRBV9 to TRBJ1-1; possible D gene TRBD1, 6 bases. This CDR3 region has 14 residues. Trimming took 3 bases from V and 4 from J, leaving 13 bases between them. Germline V lookup: CDR1 SGDLS, CDR2 YYNGEE. The CDR3 loop is CASSGGGPITEAFF. The CDR3 DNA is TGTGCCAGCAGCGGGGGGGGGCCAATCACTGAAGCTTTCTTT.

This clone was detected only once. V gene TRBV19 combines with J gene TRBJ2-3; TRBD2 matches 10 bases. The CDR3 spans 14 residues. V was pared by 4 bases and J by 3 bases, with 1 base of the junction left unmatched. CDR1 and CDR2 from the germline V gene are LNHDA and SQIVND (reference sequence). CDR3 sequence reads: CASSTTSGTDTQYF. As DNA, the CDR3 is TGTGCCAGTAGTACGACTAGCGGGACAGATACGCAGTATTTT.